This TCR beta chain was sequenced during a study of T cells in Graves' hyperthyroidism and ophthalmopathy. Study-level background: Blood from the periphery was taken at initial diagnosis, before any treatment. General study findings and limits: Clonotypes that were expanded in thyroid above 0.001 mostly appeared in blood too.

Subjects with ophthalmopathy showed a Clinical Activity Score no lower than 3, a NOSPECS grade no lower than 4, and a duration shorter than 3 months. Each 10 ml fresh peripheral blood draw supplied the PBMCs. Amplification targeted TCR beta CDR3 regions from RNA transcripts. An initial round of RT-PCR targeting the TCR CDR3 relied on the HTBI primer set. TCRdb passed the multiplex PCR reads through MiXCR, listing each CDR3 protein once. The sample shows roughly 500,000 distinct CDR3 sequences, approximately 16% of them seen only once. This clonotype was recorded many times. The antigen is not known. Trimming cost V 1 base and J 8 bases, with 11 bases left between them. Germline CDR1 reads DFQATT; CDR2 reads SNEGSKA (reference sequence). This CDR3 is built from 13 residues.

The sequence was obtained from a woman in her 30s with Graves' ophthalmopathy. The chain joins TRBV20-1 to TRBJ1-4; unclear D gene. The sequenced sample was blood. The CDR3 DNA follows: TGCAGTGCTAGAGGGGGTTTGGAAGAAAAACTGTTTTTT. This sequence encodes CSARGGLEEKLFF.